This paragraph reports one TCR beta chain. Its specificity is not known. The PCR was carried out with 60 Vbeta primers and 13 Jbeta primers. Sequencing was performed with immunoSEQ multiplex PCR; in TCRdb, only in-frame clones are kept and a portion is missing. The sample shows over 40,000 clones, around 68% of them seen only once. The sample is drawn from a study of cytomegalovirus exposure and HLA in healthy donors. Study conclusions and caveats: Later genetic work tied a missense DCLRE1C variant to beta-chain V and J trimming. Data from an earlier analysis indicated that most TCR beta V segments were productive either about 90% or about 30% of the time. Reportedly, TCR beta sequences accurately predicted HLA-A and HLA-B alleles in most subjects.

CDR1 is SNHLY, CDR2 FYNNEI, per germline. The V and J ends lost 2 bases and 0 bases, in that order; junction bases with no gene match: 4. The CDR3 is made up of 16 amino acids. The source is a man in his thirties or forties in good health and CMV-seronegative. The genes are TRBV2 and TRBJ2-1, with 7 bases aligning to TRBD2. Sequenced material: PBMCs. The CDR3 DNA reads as TGTGCCAGCAGTGAACGGGCTAGCGGCTCCTACAATGAGCAGTTCTTC. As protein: CASSERASGSYNEQFF.